This entry lists 26 T cell receptor beta chains sequenced from one sample in a study of blood T cell repertoires in COVID-19. Using immunoSEQ multiplex PCR, the repertoire was profiled, and TCRdb retains in-frame clones only, with some absent. The table lists about 480,000 clones, roughly 90% of them singletons, with less than 2% in the top ten. Specimen: PBMCs or T cells enriched from blood (not recorded which). Source of these receptors: a middle-aged woman who had recovered from COVID-19.

The rearrangement links TRBV25-1 to TRBJ1-1, with D tentatively TRBD1 (5 bases). V lost 3 bases to trimming and J lost 5 bases, with 16 bases between them. The CDR3 sequence is 15 residues long. Germline loops: CDR1 MGHDK, CDR2 SYGVNS. CDR3 DNA sequence: TGTGCCAGCAGTGAGGGTAAGGGGATTCCGACTGAAGCTTTCTTT. Amino acids: CASSEGKGIPTEAFF.

The gene calls are TRBV5-1 and TRBJ2-7; 7 nucleotides align to TRBD2. The CDR3 has 14 residues. Germline V lookup: CDR1 SGHRS, CDR2 YFSETQ. Trimming removed 0 bases from V and 2 bases from J; junction bases left unmatched: 2. CDR3 coding DNA: TGCGCCAGCAGCTTGGATCGGGAGGCCTACGAGCAGTACTTC. Amino acids: CASSLDREAYEQYF.

This chain connects TRBV6-4 to TRBJ2-1; 9 nucleotides line up with TRBD2. Germline assignment: CDR1 MRHNA and CDR2 SNTAGT. The CDR3 spans 14 residues. Trimming at V came to 4 bases and at J to 9 bases, leaving 7 bases not matched to a gene. The CDR3: CASSGLAGVGEQFF. In DNA form, the CDR3 reads TGTGCCAGCAGTGGGTTAGCGGGAGTGGGTGAGCAGTTCTTC.

The chain combines TRBV7-2 with TRBJ2-7; D might be TRBD1 (6 bases). Germline V gene sequence: CDR1 SGHTA, CDR2 FQGNSA. With 3 bases removed from V and 0 bases from J, the gap between germline ends came to 12 bases. This CDR3 spans 15 amino acids. CDR3 DNA sequence: TGTGCCAGCAGCTTGTATGACAGGAGCTCCTACGAGCAGTACTTC. It specifies CASSLYDRSSYEQYF.

Note on this clone: One end of the junction fails to match germline, which may point to a read error. V usage is TRBV5-1 and J usage is TRBJ1-2, with D possibly TRBD1 on 5 matching bases. The germline V gene encodes CDR1 SGHRS and CDR2 YFSETQ. This CDR3 is 13 amino acids long. CDR3 residues: CASSFDSNYDYTF. The CDR3 nucleotides are TGCGCCAGCAGCTTTGACAGTAACTATGACTACACCTTC.

The rearrangement uses TRBV21-1 and TRBJ2-4; whether TRBD2, the table's D call, matches the DNA was not checked. TRBV21-1 counts as a pseudogene. The CDR3 runs 17 residues. The CDR3 spells CASSFPGPKLAKNIQYF. The CDR3 DNA reads TGTGCCAGCAGCTTTCCGGGTCCCAAACTAGCCAAAAACATTCAGTACTTC.

V usage is TRBV19 and J usage is TRBJ2-1; 13 bases line up with TRBD2. Germline loops: CDR1 LNHDA, CDR2 SQIVND (reference sequence). There are 15 residues in the CDR3. Trimming cost V 7 bases and J 4 bases; bases outside gene matches: 4. The CDR3 spells CASTQLAGGYNEQFF. CDR3 nucleotide sequence: TGTGCCAGTACTCAACTAGCGGGAGGGTACAATGAGCAGTTCTTC.

The chain couples TRBV6-2 or TRBV6-3 to TRBJ2-7; no clear D gene. The CDR3 runs to 15 residues. Trimming removed 2 bases at V and 0 bases at J, with 11 bases between. Germline values: CDR1 MNHEY, CDR2 SVGEGT. The CDR3 region is CASSYSQRFSYEQYF. CDR3 sequence (DNA): TGTGCCAGCAGTTACAGTCAGAGGTTCTCCTACGAGCAGTACTTC.

The table lists this clone with a count of one. This chain joins TRBV13 and TRBJ1-3; D call uncertain. CDR1 is PRHDT and CDR2 is FYEKMQ in the germline V gene (reference sequence). CDR3 length: 16 amino acids. The V end lost 0 bases, the J end lost 0 bases, and 9 bases lay between the germline ends. CDR3 in DNA: TGTGCCAGCAGCTTAGGCCCCGTAAACTCTGGAAACACCATATATTTT. Amino acid sequence: CASSLGPVNSGNTIYF.

The rearrangement uses TRBV11-3 and TRBJ2-7; TRBD2 matches 13 bases. In germline, CDR1 is SGHNT, CDR2 YENEEA. CDR3 size: 18 residues. V shed 5 bases, J shed 3 bases, and the junction held 13 bases outside the gene matches. This CDR3 reads CASSPFRGTSGMSYEQYF. The CDR3 region has the DNA TGTGCCAGCAGCCCTTTTAGGGGGACTAGCGGGATGAGCTACGAGCAGTACTTC.

In regard to this clone: The same CDR3 arises from other DNA sequences in this sample as well. The chain has TRBV11-2 and TRBJ1-2; D unresolved. CDR1 is SGHAT, CDR2 FQNNGV, per germline. This CDR3 contains 12 residues. V was clipped by 5 bases and J by 4 bases, with 8 bases between them. The DNA for the CDR3 is TGTGCCAGCAGCCCAGGAATCTATGGCTACACCTTC. Protein sequence: CASSPGIYGYTF.

This clone was counted once. V usage is TRBV29-1 and J usage is TRBJ2-5; TRBD2 matches 7 bases. CDR3 length: 14 residues. V shed 4 bases, J shed 3 bases, and the junction held 8 bases outside the gene matches. Germline V gene lookup returns CDR1 SQVTM and CDR2 ANQGSEA. The CDR3, as DNA: TGCAGCGTTGTTCTGGGCGGGAGAAAAGAGACCCAGTACTTC. It translates to CSVVLGGRKETQYF.

The V call is TRBV3-1 (or the pseudogene TRBV3-2), the J call TRBJ1-1; perhaps TRBD1 as D (5 bases). The germline gives CDR1 LGHDT, CDR2 YNNKEL (reference sequence). The V end lost 2 bases, the J end lost 5 bases, and 12 bases lay between the germline ends. The CDR3 has 14 amino acids. DNA of the CDR3: TGTGCCAGCAGCCAATCCGAGCGGGGGACTGAAGCTTTCTTT. Protein sequence: CASSQSERGTEAFF.

The genes are TRBV19 and TRBJ2-5; tentative D call: TRBD1 (6 bases). This CDR3 comprises 14 residues. Looked up from germline, CDR1 is LNHDA and CDR2 is SQIVND (reference sequence). The V end lost 5 bases, the J end lost 0 bases, and 10 bases lay between the germline ends. This chain's CDR3 is CASSPQGNQETQYF. CDR3 nucleotide sequence: TGTGCCAGTAGTCCACAGGGCAACCAAGAGACCCAGTACTTC.

This chain uses TRBV6-2 or TRBV6-3 with TRBJ2-1, with D possibly TRBD2 on 5 matching bases. This CDR3 is built from 16 residues. Germline values: CDR1 MNHEY, CDR2 SVGEGT. The germline V and J ends were trimmed by 2 bases and 2 bases, with 13 bases remaining between them. The CDR3 coding sequence is TGTGCCAGCAGTTACGTTTCGGGGAACCCCTACAATGAGCAGTTCTTC. This sequence encodes CASSYVSGNPYNEQFF.

This chain uses TRBV5-1 with TRBJ2-5, with 10 bases that match TRBD1. Looked up from germline, CDR1 is SGHRS and CDR2 is YFSETQ. The CDR3 has 16 amino acids. Trimming at V came to 6 bases and at J to 0 bases, leaving 8 bases not matched to a gene. The CDR3 spells CASNRQGARHQETQYF. In nucleotides, the CDR3 is TGCGCCAGCAACCGACAGGGGGCGCGTCACCAAGAGACCCAGTACTTC.

V usage is TRBV5-1 and J usage is TRBJ2-7; 8 bases are shared with TRBD2. The CDR3 runs to 15 residues. CDR1 and CDR2 (germline): SGHRS, YFSETQ. V shed 3 bases, J shed 2 bases, and the junction held 7 bases outside the gene matches. CDR3 protein: CASSWLAGVTYEQYF. The DNA of the CDR3 is TGCGCCAGCAGCTGGCTAGCGGGTGTAACCTACGAGCAGTACTTC.

The chain carries TRBV9 and TRBJ1-4; possible D gene TRBD1, 5 bases. This CDR3 is 16 amino acids long. Trimming stripped 4 bases from V and 3 bases from J, with 16 bases between. CDR1 and CDR2 from the germline V gene are SGDLS and YYNGEE. CDR3 DNA: TGTGCCAGCAGCCCCGAGTGGGGAGGGGCTAATGAAAAACTGTTTTTT. Amino acids: CASSPEWGGANEKLFF.

This clone was observed a handful of times. The rearrangement uses TRBV24-1 and TRBJ1-1, with a possible D match to TRBD1 (5 bases). Deletions cut 9 bases from V and 4 bases from J, with 14 bases between. CDR3 length equals 13 residues. The germline gives CDR1 KGHDR, CDR2 SFDVKD. This chain's CDR3 is CATGDSGSTEAFF. The CDR3 DNA sequence: TGTGCCACCGGGGACTCCGGGAGCACTGAAGCTTTCTTT.

The gene calls are TRBV7-6 and TRBJ2-5; 7 bases are a match to TRBD2. Germline values: CDR1 SGHVS, CDR2 FNYEAQ. The CDR3 has 15 amino acids. The V segment lost 5 bases and the J segment 2 bases; nucleotides outside the gene matches: 8. The CDR3 sequence: CASSPLGGLQETQYF. CDR3 in DNA: TGTGCCAGCAGCCCACTGGGGGGGTTGCAAGAGACCCAGTACTTC.

This chain links TRBV7-9 with TRBJ2-1; D is uncertain. The CDR3 runs to 12 residues. V was shortened by 8 bases and J by 0 bases, with 5 bases between the two germline ends. Germline loops: CDR1 SEHNR, CDR2 FQNEAQ (reference sequence). CDR3 sequence (DNA): TGTGCCAGCCTGCGCTCCTACAATGAGCAGTTCTTC. Protein sequence: CASLRSYNEQFF.

This clone came up once. The rearrangement uses TRBV29-1 and TRBJ2-5; D is possibly TRBD1 (7 bases). Germline assignment: CDR1 SQVTM and CDR2 ANQGSEA. The CDR3 covers 14 residues. V lost 6 bases to trimming and J lost 5 bases, with 19 bases between them. CDR3 sequence reads: CSVFDTTGRETQYF. The CDR3 coding sequence is TGCAGCGTCTTTGATACGACAGGGAGGGAGACCCAGTACTTC.

This chain connects TRBV4-1 to TRBJ1-1; D ambiguous. Germline V gene data show CDR1 as MGHRA and CDR2 as YSYEKL. Trimming removed 0 bases from V and 1 base from J, with 9 bases in between. The CDR3 covers 15 residues. The CDR3 bases are TGCGCCAGCAGCCAAGATCTCCCCAGGAACACTGAAGCTTTCTTT. The encoded protein is CASSQDLPRNTEAFF.

This rearrangement joins TRBV4-1 to TRBJ2-3; TRBD2 might be the D (6 bases). Germline lookup yields CDR1 MGHRA and CDR2 YSYEKL. The CDR3 spans 16 residues. The V end was cut by 4 bases, the J end by 2 bases, with 16 bases between. CDR3 residues: CASSRESSANTDTQYF. CDR3 in DNA: TGCGCCAGCAGCCGAGAATCTAGCGCGAACACAGATACGCAGTATTTT.

This rearrangement joins TRBV6-2 or TRBV6-3 to TRBJ2-5; 10 bases fit TRBD2. The CDR3 sequence is 15 residues long. Germline CDR1 reads MNHEY; CDR2 reads SVGEGT. V lost 4 bases and J lost 7; bases outside the gene matches: 9. The CDR3 DNA reads as TGTGCCAGCAGTTCCGGACTAGCGGTCGCGGGGACCCAGTACTTC. The encoded protein is CASSSGLAVAGTQYF.

The chain has TRBV5-1 and TRBJ2-7; TRBD2 matches at 8 bases. Germline CDR1 SGHRS, CDR2 YFSETQ. The CDR3 is 14 residues long. The V segment lost 2 bases and the J segment 6 bases; nucleotides outside the gene matches: 7. The CDR3: CASSFGGLAAEQYF. The CDR3 DNA follows: TGCGCCAGCAGCTTCGGAGGACTAGCCGCCGAGCAGTACTTC.